Sequencing of this T cell receptor (beta chain) was carried out in a study of sequential checkpoint blockade in melanoma. On the study more broadly: First-line arms were nivolumab then ipilimumab, or the reverse, randomized 1:1. Both treatment sequences were followed by maintenance nivolumab.

Repertoires were generated with immunoSEQ multiplex PCR, while TCRdb's copy carries only in-frame clones and drops some. Here the sample spans under 15,000 clones, around 82% being singletons. Documented treatment: randomized to nivolumab then ipilimumab (arm A) or the reverse (arm B). None of the patients previously received DNA-damaging chemotherapy. Sorted cells were live CD3+CD8+, lacking CD19 and CD56, from PBMCs. This clonotype was obtained from a human donor with melanoma. This sample comprised CD8+ T cells sorted from blood (inferred from file names), obtained from a patient given nivolumab and ipilimumab in sequence.

The CDR3 loop reads CASSLGTSRREQYF. In DNA form, the CDR3 reads TGTGCCAGCAGCCTAGGCACCAGCCGACGGGAGCAGTACTTC. The genes are TRBV5-4 and TRBJ2-7; D remains unclear. The CDR3 is made up of 14 amino acids. The germline gives CDR1 SGHNT, CDR2 YYREEE (reference sequence). V lost 4 bases, J lost 7 bases, and 18 bases lay in between.